This is a list of T cell receptor beta chains from one sample in a study of cytomegalovirus exposure and HLA in healthy donors. The assay was immunoSEQ multiplex PCR, and TCRdb's table has in-frame clones only and misses some. Among approximately 150,000 clones listed, 80% were seen once. Specimen: PBMCs. The receptors here all came from a man aged 25 to 45 in good health and CMV-seropositive. CDR3s include the opening cysteine and the closing phenylalanine or tryptophan. A D gene is named only where the DNA matches it firmly. Not every row has a clone size; where given, it reads once, few, many or a size class.

>NA|TRBV7-2|NA|TRBJ2-1
CASSTHRNNGQFF
TGTGCCAGCAGCACTCACAGGAACAATGGGCAGTTCTTC
>TRBD1|TRBV4-3|NA|TRBJ2-7
CASSQDWGQAAYEQYF
TGCGCCAGCAGCCAAGATTGGGGACAGGCTGCCTACGAGCAGTACTTC
>TRBD1|TRBV4-1|NA|TRBJ1-1
CASSQDNRGLNTEAFF
TGCGCCAGCAGCCAAGATAACAGGGGGCTGAACACTGAAGCTTTCTTT
>TRBD2|TRBV27|once|TRBJ2-7
CASSPPPTSGAYEQYF
TGTGCCAGCAGCCCACCCCCGACTAGCGGTGCCTACGAGCAGTACTTC
>NA|TRBV5-1|few|TRBJ2-7
CASSKGSTYEQYF
TGCGCCAGCAGCAAGGGGTCCACCTACGAGCAGTACTTC
>NA|TRBV7-6|NA|TRBJ2-1
CASSLVRGDNEQFF
TGTGCCAGCAGCTTGGTCAGGGGCGACAATGAGCAGTTCTTC
>NA|TRBV6-6|NA|TRBJ1-2
CASTYGGYYGYTF
TGTGCCAGCACCTATGGGGGCTACTATGGCTACACCTTC
>NA|TRBV9|NA|TRBJ1-2
CASSEGRGYGYPF
TGTGCCAGCAGCGAGGGGAGGGGCTATGGCTACCCCTTC
>TRBD1|TRBV5-4|NA|TRBJ1-4
CASSQASGQGAEKLFF
TGTGCCAGCAGCCAAGCCTCGGGACAGGGGGCGGAGAAACTGTTTTTT
>TRBD1|TRBV7-2|once|TRBJ2-1
CASSRDRGLYNEQFF
TGTGCCAGCAGCCGTGACAGGGGGCTCTACAATGAGCAGTTCTTC
>NA|TRBV6-1|NA|TRBJ1-3
CASSPQGGSGNTIYF
TGTGCCAGCAGTCCCCAAGGGGGCTCTGGAAACACCATATATTTT
>NA|TRBV7-6|NA|TRBJ1-1
CASSFSTGLEAFF
TGTGCCAGCAGCTTTTCTACAGGGTTAGAAGCTTTCTTT
>TRBD1|TRBV4-2|few|TRBJ2-7
CASSQVGDRGYEQYF
TGTGCCAGCAGCCAAGTCGGCGACAGGGGATACGAGCAGTACTTC
>NA|TRBV5-4|once|TRBJ2-3
CASSLPQADTQYF
TGTGCCAGCAGCTTGCCCCAGGCAGATACGCAGTATTTT
>TRBD1|TRBV19|NA|TRBJ2-6
CASSPRTGGPLPGANVLTF
TGTGCCAGTAGTCCACGGACAGGGGGCCCTCTCCCTGGGGCCAACGTCCTGACTTTC
>TRBD1|TRBV7-2|few|TRBJ2-7
CASSLGQGFYEQYF
TGTGCCAGCAGCTTGGGACAGGGGTTTTACGAGCAGTACTTC
>NA|TRBV18|NA|TRBJ1-1
CASSPETGKTEAFF
TGTGCCAGCTCACCTGAGACCGGGAAAACTGAAGCTTTCTTT
>NA|TRBV28|NA|TRBJ2-1
CASSLVASSYNEQFF
TGTGCCAGCAGTTTAGTAGCGAGCTCCTACAATGAGCAGTTCTTC
>NA|TRBV29-1|NA|TRBJ2-3
CSVEVLPGMPSTDTQYF
TGCAGCGTTGAAGTGTTGCCAGGAATGCCTAGCACAGATACGCAGTATTTT
>NA|TRBV19|NA|TRBJ2-2
CASTLRNSYTGELFF
TGTGCCAGTACCCTGAGGAACTCTTACACCGGGGAGCTGTTTTTT
>TRBD2|TRBV6-4|large|TRBJ2-1
CASSDSTSGSNEQFF
TGTGCCAGCAGTGACTCGACTAGCGGGAGCAATGAGCAGTTCTTC
>TRBD2|TRBV5-1|NA|TRBJ2-1
CASSLVAGHWNNEQFF
TGCGCCAGCAGCTTGGTAGCGGGGCATTGGAACAATGAGCAGTTCTTC
>NA|TRBV7-3|NA|TRBJ2-2
CASSLTAGPRELFF
TGTGCCAGCAGCTTAACGGCGGGCCCTAGGGAGCTGTTTTTT